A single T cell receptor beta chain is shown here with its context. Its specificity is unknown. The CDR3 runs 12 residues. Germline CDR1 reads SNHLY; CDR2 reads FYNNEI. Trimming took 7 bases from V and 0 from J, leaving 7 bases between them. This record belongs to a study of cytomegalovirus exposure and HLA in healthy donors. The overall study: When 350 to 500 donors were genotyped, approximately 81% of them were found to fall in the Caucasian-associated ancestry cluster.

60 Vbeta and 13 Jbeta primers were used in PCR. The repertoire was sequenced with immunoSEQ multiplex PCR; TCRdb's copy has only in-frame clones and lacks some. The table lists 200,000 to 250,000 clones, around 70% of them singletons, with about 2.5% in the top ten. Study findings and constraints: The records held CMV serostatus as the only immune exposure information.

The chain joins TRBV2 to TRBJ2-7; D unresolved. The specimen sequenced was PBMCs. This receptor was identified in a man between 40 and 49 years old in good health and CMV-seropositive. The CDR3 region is CASTSDSYEQYF. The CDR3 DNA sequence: TGTGCCAGCACTTCAGACTCCTACGAGCAGTACTTC.